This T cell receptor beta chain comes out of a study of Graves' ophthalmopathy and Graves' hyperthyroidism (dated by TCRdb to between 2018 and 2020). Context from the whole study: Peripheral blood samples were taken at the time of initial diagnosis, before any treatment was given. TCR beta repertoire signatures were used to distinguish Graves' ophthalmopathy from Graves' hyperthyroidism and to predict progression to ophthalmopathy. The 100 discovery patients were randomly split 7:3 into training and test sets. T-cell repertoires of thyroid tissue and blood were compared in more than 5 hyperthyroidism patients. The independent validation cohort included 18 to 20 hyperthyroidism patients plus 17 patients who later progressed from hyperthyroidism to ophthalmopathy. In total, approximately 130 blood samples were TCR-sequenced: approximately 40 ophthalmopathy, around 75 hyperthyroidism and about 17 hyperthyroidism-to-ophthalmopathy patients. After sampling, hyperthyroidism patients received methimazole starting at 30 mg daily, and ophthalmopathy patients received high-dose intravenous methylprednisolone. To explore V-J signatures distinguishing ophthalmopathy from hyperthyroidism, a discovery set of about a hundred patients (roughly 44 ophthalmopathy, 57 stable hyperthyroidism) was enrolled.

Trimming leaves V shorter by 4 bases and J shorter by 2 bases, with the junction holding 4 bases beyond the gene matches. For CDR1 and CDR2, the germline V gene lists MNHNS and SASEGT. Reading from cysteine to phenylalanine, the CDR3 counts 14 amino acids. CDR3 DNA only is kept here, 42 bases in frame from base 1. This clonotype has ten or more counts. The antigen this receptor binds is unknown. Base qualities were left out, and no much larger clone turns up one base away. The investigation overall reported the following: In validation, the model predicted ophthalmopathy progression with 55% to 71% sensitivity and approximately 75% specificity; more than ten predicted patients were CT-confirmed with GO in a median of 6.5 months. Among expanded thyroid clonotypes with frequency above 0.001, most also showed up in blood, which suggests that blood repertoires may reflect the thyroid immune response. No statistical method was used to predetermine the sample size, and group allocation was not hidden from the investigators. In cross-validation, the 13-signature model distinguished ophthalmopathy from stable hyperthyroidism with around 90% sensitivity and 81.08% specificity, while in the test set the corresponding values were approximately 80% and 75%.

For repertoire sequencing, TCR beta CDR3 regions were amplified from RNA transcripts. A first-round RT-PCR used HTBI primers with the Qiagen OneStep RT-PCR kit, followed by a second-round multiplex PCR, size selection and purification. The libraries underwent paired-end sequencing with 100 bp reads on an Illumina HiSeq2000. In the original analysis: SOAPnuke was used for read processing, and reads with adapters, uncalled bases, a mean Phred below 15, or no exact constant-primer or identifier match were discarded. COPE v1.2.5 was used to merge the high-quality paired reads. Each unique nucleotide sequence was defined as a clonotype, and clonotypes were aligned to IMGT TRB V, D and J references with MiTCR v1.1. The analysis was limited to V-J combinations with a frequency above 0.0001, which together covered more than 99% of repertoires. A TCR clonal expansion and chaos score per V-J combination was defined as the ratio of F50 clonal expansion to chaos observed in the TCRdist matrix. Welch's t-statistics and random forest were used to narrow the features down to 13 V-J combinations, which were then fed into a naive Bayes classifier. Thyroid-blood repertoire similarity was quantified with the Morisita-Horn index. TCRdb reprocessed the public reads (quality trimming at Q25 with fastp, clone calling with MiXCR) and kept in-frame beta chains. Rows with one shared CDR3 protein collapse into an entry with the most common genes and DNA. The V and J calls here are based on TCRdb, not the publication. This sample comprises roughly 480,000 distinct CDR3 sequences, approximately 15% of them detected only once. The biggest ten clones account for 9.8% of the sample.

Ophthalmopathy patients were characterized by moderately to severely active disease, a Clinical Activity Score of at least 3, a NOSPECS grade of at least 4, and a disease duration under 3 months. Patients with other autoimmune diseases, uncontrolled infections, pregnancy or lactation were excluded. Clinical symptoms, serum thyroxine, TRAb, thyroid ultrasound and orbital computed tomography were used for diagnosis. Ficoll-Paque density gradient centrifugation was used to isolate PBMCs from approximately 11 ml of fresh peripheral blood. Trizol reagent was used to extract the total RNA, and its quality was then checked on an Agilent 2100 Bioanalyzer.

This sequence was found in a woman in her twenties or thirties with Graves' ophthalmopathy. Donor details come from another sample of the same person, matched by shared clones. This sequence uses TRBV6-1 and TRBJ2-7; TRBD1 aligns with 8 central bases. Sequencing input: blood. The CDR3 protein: CASSVGQATYEQYF. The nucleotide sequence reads TGTGCCAGCAGTGTGGGACAGGCGACCTACGAGCAGTACTTC.